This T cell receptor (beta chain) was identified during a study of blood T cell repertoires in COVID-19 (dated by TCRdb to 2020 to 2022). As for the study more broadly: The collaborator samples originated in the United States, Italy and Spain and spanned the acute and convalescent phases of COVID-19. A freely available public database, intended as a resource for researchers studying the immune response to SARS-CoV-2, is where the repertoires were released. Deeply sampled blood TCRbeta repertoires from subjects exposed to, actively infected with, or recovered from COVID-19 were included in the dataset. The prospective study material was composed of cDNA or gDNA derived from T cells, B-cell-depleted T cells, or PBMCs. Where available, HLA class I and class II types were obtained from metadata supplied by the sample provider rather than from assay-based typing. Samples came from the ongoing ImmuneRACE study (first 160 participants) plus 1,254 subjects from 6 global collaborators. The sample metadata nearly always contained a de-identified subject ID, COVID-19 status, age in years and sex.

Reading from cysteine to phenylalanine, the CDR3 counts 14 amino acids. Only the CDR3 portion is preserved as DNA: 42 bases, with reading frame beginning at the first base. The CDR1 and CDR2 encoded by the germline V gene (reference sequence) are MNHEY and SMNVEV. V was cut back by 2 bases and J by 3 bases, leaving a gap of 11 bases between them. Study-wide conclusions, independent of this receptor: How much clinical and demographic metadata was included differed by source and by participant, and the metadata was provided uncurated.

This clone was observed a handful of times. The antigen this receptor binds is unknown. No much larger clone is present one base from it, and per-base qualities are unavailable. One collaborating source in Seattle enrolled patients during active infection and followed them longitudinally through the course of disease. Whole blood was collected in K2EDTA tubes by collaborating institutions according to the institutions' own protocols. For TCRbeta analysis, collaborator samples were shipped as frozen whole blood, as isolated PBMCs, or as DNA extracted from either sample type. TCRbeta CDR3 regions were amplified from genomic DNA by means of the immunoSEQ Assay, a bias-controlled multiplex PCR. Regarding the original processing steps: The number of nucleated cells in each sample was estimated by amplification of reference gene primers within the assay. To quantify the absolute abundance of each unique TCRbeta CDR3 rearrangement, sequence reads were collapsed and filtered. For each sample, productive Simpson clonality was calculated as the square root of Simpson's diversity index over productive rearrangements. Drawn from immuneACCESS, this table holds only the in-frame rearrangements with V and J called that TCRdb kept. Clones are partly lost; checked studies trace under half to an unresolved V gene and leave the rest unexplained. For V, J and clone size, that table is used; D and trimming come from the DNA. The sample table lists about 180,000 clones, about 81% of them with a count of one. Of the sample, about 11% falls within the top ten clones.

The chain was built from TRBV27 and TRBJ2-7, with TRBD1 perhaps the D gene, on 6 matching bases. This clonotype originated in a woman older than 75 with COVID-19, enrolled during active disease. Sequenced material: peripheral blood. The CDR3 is CASSLTGTFYEQYF. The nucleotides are TGTGCCAGCAGTTTAACAGGGACATTCTACGAGCAGTACTTC.